This T cell receptor beta chain was recovered during a study of human T cells and chemical hapten exposure. Time point reported: pre-sensitization, week 0. Treatment noted: therapeutic diphenylcyclopropenone sensitization with weekly scalp DPC. The study used a library that attached unique molecular identifiers to individual cDNA molecules. TCRdb called the RACE reads again in MiXCR, with one record for every CDR3 protein. This table holds some 330,000 distinct CDR3 sequences, 5% to 6.5% found once. The germline gives CDR1 MNHEY, CDR2 SVGAGI. Losses at the gene ends were 6 bases for V and 5 bases for J; bases not matched to a gene: 9. The CDR3 consists of 14 residues.

The TCR sequence derives from a woman aged 18-29 years with alopecia areata. Some clones in this sample may be carry-over from other donors' samples. The sample consisted of whole blood, taken in connection with sensitization to the hapten diphenylcyclopropenone (DPC). The rearrangement joins TRBV6-5 to TRBJ2-7; 8 bases map to TRBD2. CDR3 bases: TGTGCCAGCAGCAGGAGCGGGGGCCCAGACGAGCAGTACTTC. It is translated as CASSRSGGPDEQYF.